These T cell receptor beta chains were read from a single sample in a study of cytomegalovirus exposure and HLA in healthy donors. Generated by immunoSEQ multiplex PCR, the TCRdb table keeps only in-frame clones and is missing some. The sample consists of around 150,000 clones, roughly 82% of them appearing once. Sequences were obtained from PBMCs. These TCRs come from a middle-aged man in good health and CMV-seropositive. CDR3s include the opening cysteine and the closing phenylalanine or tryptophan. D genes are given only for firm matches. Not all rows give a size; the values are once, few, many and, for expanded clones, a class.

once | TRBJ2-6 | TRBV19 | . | CASSPQLSGANVLTF | TGTGCCAGTAGCCCACAGCTCTCTGGGGCCAACGTCCTGACTTTC
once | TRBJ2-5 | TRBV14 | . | CASSQRLRQGRQETQYF | TGTGCCAGCAGCCAAAGATTGCGCCAGGGGAGACAAGAGACCCAGTACTTC
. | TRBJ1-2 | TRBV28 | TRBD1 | CASSPRTGIYGYTF | TGTGCCAGCAGTCCCCGGACAGGGATCTATGGCTACACCTTC
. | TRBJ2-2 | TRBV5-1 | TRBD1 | CASSSQGPGYTGELFF | TGCGCCAGCAGCTCACAGGGGCCTGGGTACACCGGGGAGCTGTTTTTT
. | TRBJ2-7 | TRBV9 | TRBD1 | CASSVTGQHSYEQYF | TGTGCCAGCAGCGTAACGGGACAGCACTCCTACGAGCAGTACTTC
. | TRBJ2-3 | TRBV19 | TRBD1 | CASSPRQGIVSDTQYF | TGTGCCAGTAGTCCTCGACAGGGAATCGTGTCAGATACGCAGTATTTT
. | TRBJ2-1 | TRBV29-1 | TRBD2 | CSTLTTGTTTNEQFF | TGCAGCACTTTAACGACCGGGACTACGACCAATGAGCAGTTCTTC
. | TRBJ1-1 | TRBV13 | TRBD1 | CASSWDRGRVAFF | TGTGCCAGCAGCTGGGACAGGGGGCGGGTTGCTTTCTTT
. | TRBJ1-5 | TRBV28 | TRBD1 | CASSPGGYQPQHF | TGTGCCAGCAGTCCAGGGGGCTATCAGCCCCAGCATTTT
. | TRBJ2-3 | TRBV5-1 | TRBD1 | CASGGTGLSTDTQYF | TGCGCCAGCGGTGGGACAGGGCTTAGCACAGATACGCAGTATTTT